This T cell receptor (beta chain) was observed in a study of T cell responses to AZD1222 COVID-19 vaccine. Findings of the study overall: The donors showed a predominance of white British ancestry and of females, with possible underestimation of clonal diversity.

As concerns this clone: Its antigen remains unidentified.

From germline, CDR1 is LNHDA and CDR2 SQIVND (reference sequence). The CDR3 covers 13 residues. V lost 6 bases and J 5 bases, leaving 14 bases between the germline ends. The method was immunoSEQ multiplex PCR; TCRdb's version includes in-frame clones alone and lacks a portion of them. The data hold approximately 160,000 clones, with 91% observed a single time. The material was peripheral blood, obtained on day 0 of AZD1222 vaccination. This chain joins TRBV19 and TRBJ2-7; TRBD2 is a possible D gene (6 bases). This TCR derives from an adult in good health. CDR3 in amino acids: CASRDTGRDEQYF. For the CDR3, the DNA is TGTGCCAGTAGAGATACCGGGAGAGACGAGCAGTACTTC.